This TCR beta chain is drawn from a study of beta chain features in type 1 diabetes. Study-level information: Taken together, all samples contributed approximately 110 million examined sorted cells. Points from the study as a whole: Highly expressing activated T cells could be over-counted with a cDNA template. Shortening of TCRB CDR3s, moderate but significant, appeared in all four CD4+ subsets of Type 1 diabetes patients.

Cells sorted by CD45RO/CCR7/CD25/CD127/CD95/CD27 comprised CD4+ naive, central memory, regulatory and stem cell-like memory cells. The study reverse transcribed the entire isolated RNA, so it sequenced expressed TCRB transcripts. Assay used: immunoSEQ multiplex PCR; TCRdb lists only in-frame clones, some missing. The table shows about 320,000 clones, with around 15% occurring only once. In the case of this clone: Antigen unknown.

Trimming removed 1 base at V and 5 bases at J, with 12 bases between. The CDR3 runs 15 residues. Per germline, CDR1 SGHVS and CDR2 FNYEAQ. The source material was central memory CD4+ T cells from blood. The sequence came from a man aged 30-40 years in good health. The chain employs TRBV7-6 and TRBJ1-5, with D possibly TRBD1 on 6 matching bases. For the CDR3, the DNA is TGTGCCAGCAGCTTAGAGTGGGGGCCGGATCAGCCCCAGCATTTT. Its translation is CASSLEWGPDQPQHF.